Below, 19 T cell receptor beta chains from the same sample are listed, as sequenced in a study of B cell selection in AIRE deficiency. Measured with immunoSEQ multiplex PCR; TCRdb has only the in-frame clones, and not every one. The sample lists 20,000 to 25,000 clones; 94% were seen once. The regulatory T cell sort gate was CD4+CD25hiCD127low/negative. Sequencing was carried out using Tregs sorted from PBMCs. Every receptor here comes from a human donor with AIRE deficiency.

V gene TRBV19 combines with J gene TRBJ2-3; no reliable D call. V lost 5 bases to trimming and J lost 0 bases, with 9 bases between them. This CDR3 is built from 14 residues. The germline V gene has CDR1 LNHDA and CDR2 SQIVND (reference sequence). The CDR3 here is CASSGVFSTDTQYF. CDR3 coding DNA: TGTGCCAGTAGTGGAGTCTTTAGCACAGATACGCAGTATTTT.

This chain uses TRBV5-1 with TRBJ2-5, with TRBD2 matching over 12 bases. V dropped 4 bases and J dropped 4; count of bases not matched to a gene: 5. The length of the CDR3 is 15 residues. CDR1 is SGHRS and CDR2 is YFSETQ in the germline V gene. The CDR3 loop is CASSLRGLAGETQYF. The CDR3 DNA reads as TGCGCCAGCAGCCTGCGGGGACTAGCGGGAGAGACCCAGTACTTC.

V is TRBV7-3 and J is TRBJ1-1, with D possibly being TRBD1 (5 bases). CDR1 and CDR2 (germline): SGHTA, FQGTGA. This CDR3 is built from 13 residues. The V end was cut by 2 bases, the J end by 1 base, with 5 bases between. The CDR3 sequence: CASSLGTNTEAFF. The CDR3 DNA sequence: TGTGCCAGCAGCTTAGGGACGAACACTGAAGCTTTCTTT.

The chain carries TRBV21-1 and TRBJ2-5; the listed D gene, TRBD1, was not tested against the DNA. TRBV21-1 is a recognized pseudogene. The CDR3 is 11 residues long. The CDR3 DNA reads TGTGCCAGCAGCAAAGGACCAGGCAGGTACTTC. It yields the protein CASSKGPGRYF.

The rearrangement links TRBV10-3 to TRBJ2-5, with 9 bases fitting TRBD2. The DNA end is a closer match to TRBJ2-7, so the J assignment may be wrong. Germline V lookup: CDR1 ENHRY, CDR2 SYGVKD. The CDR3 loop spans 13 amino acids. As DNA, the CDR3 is TGTGCCGTGAGACTAGCGGACACCTACGAGCAGTACTTC. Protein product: CAVRLADTYEQYF.

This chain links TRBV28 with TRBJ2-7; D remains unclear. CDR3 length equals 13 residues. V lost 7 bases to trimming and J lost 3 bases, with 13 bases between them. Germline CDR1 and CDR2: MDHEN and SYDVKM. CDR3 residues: CASTPGGVYEQYF. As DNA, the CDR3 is TGTGCCAGCACTCCTGGTGGGGTCTACGAGCAGTACTTC.

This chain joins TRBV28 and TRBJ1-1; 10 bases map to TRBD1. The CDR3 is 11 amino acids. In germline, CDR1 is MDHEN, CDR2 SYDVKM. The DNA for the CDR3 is TGTGGGACAGGGGGGTGGGCTGAAGCTTTCTTT. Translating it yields CGTGGWAEAFF.

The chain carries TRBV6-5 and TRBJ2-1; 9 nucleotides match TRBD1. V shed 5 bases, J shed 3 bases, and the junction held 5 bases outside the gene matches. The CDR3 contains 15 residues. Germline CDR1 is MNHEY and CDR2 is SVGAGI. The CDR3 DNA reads TGTGCCAGCAGTACCGGACAGGGGCTCTACAATGAGCAGTTCTTC. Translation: CASSTGQGLYNEQFF.

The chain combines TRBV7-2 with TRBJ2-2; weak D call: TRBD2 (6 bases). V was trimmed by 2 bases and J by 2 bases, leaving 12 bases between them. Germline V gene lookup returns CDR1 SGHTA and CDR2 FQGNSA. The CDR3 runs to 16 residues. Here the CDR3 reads CASSLQGLRNTGELFF. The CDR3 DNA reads TGTGCCAGCAGCTTACAGGGACTGCGAAACACCGGGGAGCTGTTTTTT.

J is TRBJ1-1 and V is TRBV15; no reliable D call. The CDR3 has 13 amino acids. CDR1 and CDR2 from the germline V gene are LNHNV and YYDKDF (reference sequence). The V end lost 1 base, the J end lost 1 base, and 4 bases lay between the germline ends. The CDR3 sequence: CATSRAGNTEAFF. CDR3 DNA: TGTGCCACCAGCAGAGCAGGGAACACTGAAGCTTTCTTT.

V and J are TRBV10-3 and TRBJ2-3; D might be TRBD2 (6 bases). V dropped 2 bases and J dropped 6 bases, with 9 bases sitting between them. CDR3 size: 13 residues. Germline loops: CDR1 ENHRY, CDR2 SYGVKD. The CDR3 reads CAISEGTGDTQYF. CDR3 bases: TGTGCCATCAGTGAGGGGACTGGGGATACGCAGTATTTT.

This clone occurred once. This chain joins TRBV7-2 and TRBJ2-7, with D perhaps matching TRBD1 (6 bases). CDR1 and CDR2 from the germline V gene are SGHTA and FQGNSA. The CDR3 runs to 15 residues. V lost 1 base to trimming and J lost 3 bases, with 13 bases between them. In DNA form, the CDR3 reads TGTGCCAGCAGCTTAGTGGGGGCGCCACGCTACGAGCAGTACTTC. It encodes CASSLVGAPRYEQYF.

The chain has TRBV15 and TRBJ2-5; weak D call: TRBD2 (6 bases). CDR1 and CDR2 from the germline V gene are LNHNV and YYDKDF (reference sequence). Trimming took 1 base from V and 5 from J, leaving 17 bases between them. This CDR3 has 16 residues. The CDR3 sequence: CATSRVGGMRGETQYF. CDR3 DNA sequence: TGTGCCACCAGCAGAGTTGGCGGGATGAGAGGGGAGACCCAGTACTTC.

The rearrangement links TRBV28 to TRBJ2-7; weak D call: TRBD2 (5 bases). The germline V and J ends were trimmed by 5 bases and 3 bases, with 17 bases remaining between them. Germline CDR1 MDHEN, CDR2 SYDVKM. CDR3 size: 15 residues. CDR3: CASSNLPGSGYEQYF. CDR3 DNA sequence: TGTGCCAGCAGTAACCTGCCGGGATCGGGCTACGAGCAGTACTTC.

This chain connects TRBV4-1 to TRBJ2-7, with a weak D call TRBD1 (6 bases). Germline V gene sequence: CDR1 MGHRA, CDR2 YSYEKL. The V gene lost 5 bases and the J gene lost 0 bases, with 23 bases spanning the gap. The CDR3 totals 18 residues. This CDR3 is CASSKGAGTTKSSYEQYF. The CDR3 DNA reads TGCGCCAGCAGCAAAGGAGCCGGGACAACTAAAAGCTCCTACGAGCAGTACTTC.

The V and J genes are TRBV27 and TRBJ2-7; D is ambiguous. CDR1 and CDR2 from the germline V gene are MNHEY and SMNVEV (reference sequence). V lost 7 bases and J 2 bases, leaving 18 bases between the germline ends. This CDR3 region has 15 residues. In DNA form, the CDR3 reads TGTGCCAGCAAATCCTTGGGCGGCAGCACCTACGAGCAGTACTTC. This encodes CASKSLGGSTYEQYF.

Here the CDR3 DNA reads TGTGCCAGCCTACGACAGTCAACCATTCAGTACTTC. Amino acid sequence: CASLRQSTIQYF. The V call is TRBV6-1, the J call TRBJ2-4, with D possibly TRBD1 on 5 matching bases. CDR3 length: 12 amino acids. Germline V lookup: CDR1 MNHNS, CDR2 SASEGT. The ends were cut back, 8 bases at V and 9 bases at J, with 14 bases in the middle.

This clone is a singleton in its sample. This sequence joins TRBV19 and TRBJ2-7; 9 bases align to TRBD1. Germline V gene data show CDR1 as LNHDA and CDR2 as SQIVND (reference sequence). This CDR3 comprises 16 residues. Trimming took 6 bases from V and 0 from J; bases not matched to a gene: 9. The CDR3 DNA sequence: TGTGCCAGTAGCCCCCTTCCGGGACAGGGCTCCTACGAGCAGTACTTC. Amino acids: CASSPLPGQGSYEQYF.

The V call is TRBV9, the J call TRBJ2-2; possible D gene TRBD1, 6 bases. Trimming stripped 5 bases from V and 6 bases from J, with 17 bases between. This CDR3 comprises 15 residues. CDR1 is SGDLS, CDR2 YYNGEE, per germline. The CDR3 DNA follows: TGTGCCAGCAGGCCCGACAGGCCCCACGCCGGGGAGCTGTTTTTT. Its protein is CASRPDRPHAGELFF.